The 18 T cell receptor beta chains below were found in one sample sequenced in a study of shared clonotypes between healthy human individuals. Assay used: immunoSEQ multiplex PCR; TCRdb lists only in-frame clones, some missing. The data contain over a million clones, roughly 75% of them seen just once; the ten biggest clones take up over 1.3%. Material: memory CD4+ T cells sorted from blood. Subset defined: CD45RA-negative fraction. The source of these receptors is a man aged 18-30 years in good health.

This sequence joins TRBV5-1 and TRBJ1-2; D not resolved. This CDR3 has 15 amino acids. V was cut by 0 bases and J by 1 base, with 10 bases left in between. CDR1 and CDR2 (germline): SGHRS, YFSETQ. Here the CDR3 DNA reads TGCGCCAGCAGCTTGGCCGGACGGGATAACTATGGCTACACCTTC. This gives the protein CASSLAGRDNYGYTF. Supplemented by reference TRBV5-1 and TRBJ1-2, the full variable domain reads KAGVTQTPRYLIKTRGQQVTLSCSPISGHRSVSWYQQTPGQGLQFLFEYFSETQRNKGNFPGRFSGRQFSNSRSEMNVSTLELGDSALYLCASSLAGRDNYGYTFGSGTRLTVV.

This rearrangement joins TRBV5-4 to TRBJ1-1; perhaps TRBD1 as D (6 bases). V dropped 6 bases and J dropped 3 bases, with 12 bases sitting between them. CDR1 and CDR2 from the germline V gene are SGHNT and YYREEE (reference sequence). This CDR3 is built from 13 residues. The CDR3 coding sequence is TGTGCCAGCAACCCACAGGGCTACACTGAAGCTTTCTTT. It specifies CASNPQGYTEAFF. Based on the CDR3 plus reference TRBV5-4 and TRBJ1-1, the full variable domain is ETGVTQSPTHLIKTRGQQVTLRCSSQSGHNTVSWYQQALGQGPQFIFQYYREEENGRGNFPPRFSGLQFPNYSSELNVNALELDDSALYLCASNPQGYTEAFFGQGTRLTVV.

The chain uses TRBV30 and TRBJ2-1; 7 bases are a match to TRBD2. V shed 5 bases and J 4 bases; nucleotides not matched to a gene: 2. Germline-derived CDR1 and CDR2 are GTSNPN and SVGIG (reference sequence). This CDR3 contains 12 residues. CDR3 sequence reads: CAWGAGYNEQFF. CDR3 bases: TGTGCCTGGGGAGCGGGGTACAATGAGCAGTTCTTC.

This clone was recorded only once. J is TRBJ1-5 and V is TRBV5-6; no firm D call. Per germline, CDR1 SGHDT and CDR2 YYEEEE. V lost 3 bases and J lost 7, with 14 bases in between. The CDR3 loop spans 14 amino acids. DNA for the CDR3: TGTGCCAGCAGCTCGCTGGGTGCCCAACAGCCCCAGCATTTT. It encodes CASSSLGAQQPQHF.

This clone was detected a few times. The chain is built from TRBV7-2 and TRBJ2-3, with 7 bases lining up with TRBD1. The junction had 11 bases not matched to a gene; V was cut back by 8 bases and J by 0 bases. The CDR3 has 16 amino acids. Per the germline V gene, CDR1 is SGHTA and CDR2 is FQGNSA. The CDR3 here is CASGRGTSPSTDTQYF. Written as DNA, the CDR3 is TGTGCCAGCGGCAGGGGGACCTCTCCCAGCACAGATACGCAGTATTTT.

The chain carries TRBV18 and TRBJ1-2; D gene uncertain. The CDR3 extends over 16 amino acids. Germline CDR1 reads KGHSH; CDR2 reads LQKENI. Trimming cost V 3 bases and J 4 bases, with 18 bases left between them. The CDR3 region is CASSPTLAYPPYGYTF. The DNA of the CDR3 is TGTGCCAGCTCACCGACCCTCGCTTACCCCCCCTATGGCTACACCTTC.

The table lists this clone with a few counts. V gene TRBV19 combines with J gene TRBJ1-1, with 7 bases aligning to TRBD1. The germline gives CDR1 LNHDA, CDR2 SQIVND (reference sequence). The CDR3 contains 13 residues. Trimming took 7 bases from V and 4 from J; bases not matched to a gene: 6. CDR3 coding DNA: TGTGCCAGTATGGTAAGGGGGCTCACTGAAGCTTTCTTT. Its translation: CASMVRGLTEAFF.

The V and J genes are TRBV6-1 and TRBJ2-2; D might be TRBD1 (6 bases). The CDR3 consists of 15 residues. Trimming cost V 8 bases and J 4 bases, with 17 bases left between them. Per the germline V gene, CDR1 is MNHNS and CDR2 is SASEGT. CDR3 residues: CASSGAGAGTGELFF. CDR3 DNA sequence: TGTGCCAGCTCTGGGGCAGGGGCGGGCACCGGGGAGCTGTTTTTT.

V usage is TRBV7-9 and J usage is TRBJ2-5; 8 positions agree with TRBD2. Germline V gives CDR1 SEHNR, CDR2 FQNEAQ (reference sequence). This CDR3 spans 16 amino acids. With V trimmed by 3 bases and J by 2 bases, 8 bases remained unmatched. The DNA for the CDR3 is TGTGCCAGCAGCTTCGCCCTAGCGGGTATACAAGAGACCCAGTACTTC. Translation: CASSFALAGIQETQYF.

This chain links TRBV2 with TRBJ1-3; 8 positions agree with TRBD1. CDR3 size: 18 residues. Trimming cost V 0 bases and J 0 bases; bases outside gene matches: 7. The germline gives CDR1 SNHLY, CDR2 FYNNEI. CDR3 nucleotide sequence: TGTGCCAGCAGTGAAGCAGGGACAGGTCGTTTCTCTGGAAACACCATATATTTT. This translates into CASSEAGTGRFSGNTIYF. Looking up the rest from reference TRBV2 and TRBJ1-3 gives the full variable domain: EPEVTQTPSHQVTQMGQEVILRCVPISNHLYFYWYRQILGQKVEFLVSFYNNEISEKSEIFDDQFSVERPDGSNFTLKIRSTKLEDSAMYFCASSEAGTGRFSGNTIYFGEGSWLTVV.

This clone has a single count. This CDR3 reads CASNTPSGGTNEQFF. CDR3 nucleotide sequence: TGTGCCAGCAACACCCCTAGCGGGGGGACTAATGAGCAGTTCTTC. V gene TRBV13 combines with J gene TRBJ2-1; the match to TRBD2 covers 11 bases. J lost 7 bases, V lost 7 bases, and 9 bases had no gene match. This CDR3 has 15 amino acids. CDR1 is PRHDT and CDR2 is FYEKMQ in the germline V gene (reference sequence).

The chain carries TRBV6-1 and TRBJ2-1, with 8 nucleotides matching TRBD2. The CDR3 totals 14 residues. With 10 bases clipped from V and 4 bases from J, the junction kept 9 bases outside the gene matches. CDR1 is MNHNS and CDR2 is SASEGT in the germline V gene. CDR3 amino acids: CATGGEGSYNEQFF. In nucleotides, the CDR3 is TGTGCCACCGGGGGGGAGGGTAGTTACAATGAGCAGTTCTTC.

V usage is TRBV4-3 and J usage is TRBJ1-2, with D possibly TRBD1 on 5 matching bases. This CDR3 has 15 residues. V gave up 3 bases and J gave up 5 bases, with 16 bases separating them. Germline V gene data show CDR1 as LGHNA and CDR2 as YSLEER. This chain's CDR3 is CASSHNGGIPYGYTF. As DNA, the CDR3 is TGCGCCAGCAGCCATAATGGGGGAATCCCATATGGCTACACCTTC.

This clone was recorded a few times. The chain carries TRBV7-9 and TRBJ2-5; possibly TRBD2 for D (5 bases). Trimming removed 5 bases from V and 5 bases from J, with 18 bases in between. Germline V lookup: CDR1 SEHNR, CDR2 FQNEAQ (reference sequence). This CDR3 region has 15 residues. Written as DNA, the CDR3 is TGTGCCAGCAGCAAGGAGGCAGGCGGCGGGGAGACCCAGTACTTC. It encodes CASSKEAGGGETQYF. The full variable domain, rest sourced from reference TRBV7-9 and TRBJ2-5, is DTGVSQNPRHKITKRGQNVTFRCDPISEHNRLYWYRQTLGQGPEFLTYFQNEAQLEKSRLLSDRFSAERPKGSFSTLEIQRTEQGDSAMYLCASSKEAGGGETQYFGPGTRLLVL.

This rearrangement joins TRBV6-5 to TRBJ2-7; D might be TRBD2 (6 bases). Germline V gives CDR1 MNHEY, CDR2 SVGAGI. This CDR3 contains 14 residues. The V gene lost 0 bases and the J gene lost 7 bases, with 13 bases spanning the gap. Here the CDR3 reads CASSYSLEGKEQYF. Written as DNA, the CDR3 is TGTGCCAGCAGTTACTCGTTGGAGGGTAAGGAGCAGTACTTC.

The rearrangement joins TRBV7-8 to TRBJ1-1, with 7 bases identical to TRBD1. This CDR3 has 15 amino acids. V shed 2 bases, J shed 1 base, and the junction held 4 bases outside the gene matches. Per germline, CDR1 SGHVS and CDR2 FQNEAQ. The CDR3: CASSLHRQGNTEAFF. The CDR3 DNA follows: TGTGCCAGCAGCTTACACAGACAGGGGAACACTGAAGCTTTCTTT.

This clone was counted at least ten times. The chain joins TRBV7-2 to TRBJ2-7, with 8 bases lining up with TRBD2. The V segment lost 3 bases and the J segment 1 base; nucleotides outside the gene matches: 2. This CDR3 contains 14 residues. Per germline, CDR1 SGHTA and CDR2 FQGNSA. This CDR3 is CASSFGRASYEQYF. CDR3 coding DNA: TGTGCCAGCAGCTTCGGGAGGGCTTCCTACGAGCAGTACTTC.

The sample holds one count of this clone. The chain has TRBV6-1 and TRBJ1-2, with TRBD1 as a possible D gene (5 bases). The CDR3 is 14 residues long. Germline lookup yields CDR1 MNHNS and CDR2 SASEGT. Deletions cut 6 bases from V and 4 bases from J, with 15 bases between. CDR3 coding DNA: TGTGCCAGCAGCCAGGGAACTCGCGGCTATGGCTACACCTTC. Encoded protein: CASSQGTRGYGYTF.